This TCR beta chain was retrieved from a study of tumor and adjacent non-tumor tissue in lung cancer. Study conclusions and caveats: Higher tumor TCR diversity was associated with shorter survival.

Three rounds of nested PCR, following a modified ARM-PCR protocol, produced the TCRbeta library. TCRdb called the multiplex PCR reads again in MiXCR, with one record for every CDR3 protein. The sample records roughly 75,000 distinct CDR3 sequences, approximately 80% being singletons. RNA was extracted from bulk tissue without any cell sorting. Distant lung tissue was collected more than 3 cm away from the tumor edge. Of note for this clonotype: What it recognizes is unknown.

The CDR3 length is 13 residues. Germline V lookup: CDR1 SGHAT, CDR2 FQNNGV. V gave up 3 bases and J gave up 2 bases, with 7 bases separating them. V gene TRBV11-2 combines with J gene TRBJ1-1; D call uncertain. This receptor was taken from a man in his sixties with non-small cell lung cancer. The sample was distant non-tumor lung tissue. The CDR3, as DNA: TGTGCCAGCAGCTTGTATCTTAACACTGAAGCTTTCTTT. Translated: CASSLYLNTEAFF. Variable domain in full (rest from reference TRBV11-2 and TRBJ1-1): EAGVAQSPRYKIIEKRQSVAFWCNPISGHATLYWYQQILGQGPKLLIQFQNNGVVDDSQLPKDRFSAERLKGVDSTLKIQPAKLEDSAVYLCASSLYLNTEAFFGQGTRLTVV.